Following are 25 T cell receptor beta chains from one sample sequenced in a study of cytomegalovirus exposure and HLA in healthy donors (dated by TCRdb to about 2017). The library was obtained by the immunoSEQ multiplex PCR assay. A mixture of 60 forward primers for TCR Vbeta segments and 13 reverse primers for TCR Jbeta segments was used in the multiplex PCR. TCRdb obtained this table from immuneACCESS and retained in-frame rearrangements with V and J assigned. These tables miss some clones; where compared with another copy, unresolved V genes account for less than half of the shortfall, and the remainder is unexplained. The table for this sample lists tens of thousands of clones; more than 65% of them were counted only once. Of the sample, about 12% falls within the top ten clones. Sequencing was done on a sample of PBMCs. Every receptor here comes from a male donor in good health and CMV-seropositive.

The J gene is TRBJ1-2, the V gene TRBV4-1; D unresolved. Germline CDR1 MGHRA, CDR2 YSYEKL. The CDR3 consists of 19 residues. V was cut by 1 base and J by 4 bases, with 25 bases left in between. The CDR3 DNA follows: TGCGCCAGCAGCCAAGCGACGTTCGGGGATCAGAAACCGGGCTATGGCTACACCTTC. Its translation is CASSQATFGDQKPGYGYTF.

DNA for the CDR3: TGTGCCTGGATGAATAAGGGACAGAATGGCTACACCTTC. Translating it yields CAWMNKGQNGYTF. This rearrangement joins TRBV30 to TRBJ1-2, with TRBD1 matching over 7 bases. Germline CDR1 is GTSNPN and CDR2 is SVGIG (reference sequence). V gave up 4 bases and J gave up 6 bases; unmatched junction bases: 8. The CDR3 loop spans 13 amino acids.

V usage is TRBV28 and J usage is TRBJ1-5; possible D gene TRBD1, 6 bases. CDR3 length: 12 amino acids. Germline-derived CDR1 and CDR2 are MDHEN and SYDVKM. The V end lost 5 bases, the J end lost 7 bases, and 9 bases lay between the germline ends. The DNA for the CDR3 is TGTGCCAGCAGTACAGGGCCCCAGCCCCAGCATTTT. Translation gives CASSTGPQPQHF.

The chain links TRBV5-1 to TRBJ2-2, with D possibly matching TRBD1 (5 bases). The germline V gene has CDR1 SGHRS and CDR2 YFSETQ. Trimming cost V 0 bases and J 6 bases, with 6 bases left between them. This CDR3 has 13 residues. The CDR3 nucleotides are TGCGCCAGCAGCTTGGAGGGGTCCGGGGAGCTGTTTTTT. This sequence encodes CASSLEGSGELFF.

V usage is TRBV27 and J usage is TRBJ1-1; tentatively, D is TRBD1 (5 bases). This CDR3 contains 14 residues. CDR1 and CDR2 (germline): MNHEY, SMNVEV (reference sequence). V was pared by 3 bases and J by 5 bases, with 13 bases between. The CDR3 nucleotides are TGTGCCAGCAGTTTTCAGGGTAGGTCGACTGAAGCTTTCTTT. Translation gives CASSFQGRSTEAFF.

The rearrangement joins TRBV7-3 to TRBJ2-1; a possible D gene is TRBD1 (5 bases). This CDR3 has 15 residues. Germline CDR1 and CDR2: SGHTA and FQGTGA. Trimming took 5 bases from V and 9 from J, leaving 20 bases between them. The CDR3 DNA reads TGTGCCAGCAGCCCCCAGGGCTTTGTGTCCAGTGAGCAGTTCTTC. This encodes CASSPQGFVSSEQFF.

The V and J genes are TRBV19 and TRBJ2-7; 12 bases align to TRBD2. With V trimmed by 6 bases and J by 7 bases, 10 bases remained unmatched. In germline, CDR1 is LNHDA, CDR2 SQIVND (reference sequence). The CDR3 runs to 15 residues. CDR3 loop: CASSRTSGASGEQYF. In DNA form, the CDR3 reads TGTGCCAGTAGCCGGACTAGCGGGGCGTCCGGGGAGCAGTACTTC.

The chain links TRBV4-1 to TRBJ1-6; 8 positions match TRBD1. Germline-derived CDR1 and CDR2 are MGHRA and YSYEKL. The CDR3 contains 14 residues. The V segment lost 4 bases and the J segment 6 bases; nucleotides outside the gene matches: 2. The CDR3 here is CASSRTGINSPLHF. CDR3 nucleotide sequence: TGCGCCAGCAGCCGGACAGGGATTAATTCACCCCTCCACTTT.

The V call is TRBV7-2, the J call TRBJ2-7; tentative D call: TRBD1 (5 bases). Trimming shortened V by 5 bases and J by 7 bases, and 12 bases separated the two germline ends. CDR3 length: 12 amino acids. The germline gives CDR1 SGHTA, CDR2 FQGNSA. CDR3 sequence (DNA): TGTGCCAGCAGCAGACAGAGCACGGAGCAGTACTTC. The encoded protein is CASSRQSTEQYF.

The rearrangement links TRBV28 to TRBJ1-3; a weak D match, TRBD1 (6 bases). Germline V lookup: CDR1 MDHEN, CDR2 SYDVKM. Deletions cut 2 bases from V and 2 bases from J, with 10 bases between. The CDR3 extends over 15 amino acids. The CDR3 coding sequence is TGTGCCAGCAGTTTACCCCAGGGGACTGGAAACACCATATATTTT. The encoded protein is CASSLPQGTGNTIYF.

This sequence joins TRBV2 and TRBJ2-7; 8 bases align to TRBD2. The ends lost 5 bases at V and 3 bases at J; junction bases unmatched: 6. Looked up from germline, CDR1 is SNHLY and CDR2 is FYNNEI. The CDR3 extends over 14 amino acids. The CDR3 DNA reads as TGTGCCAGCAGTCCCCCGGGGGGGGACTACGAGCAGTACTTC. Translated: CASSPPGGDYEQYF.

This clone was seen more than once but under ten times. The CDR3 sequence: CASSLRTSDNEQFF. The CDR3 coding sequence is TGTGCCAGCAGCCTCCGGACTAGCGACAATGAGCAGTTCTTC. J is TRBJ2-1 and V is TRBV5-4; 9 positions agree with TRBD2. This CDR3 contains 14 residues. From germline, CDR1 is SGHNT and CDR2 YYREEE (reference sequence). V was clipped by 4 bases and J by 5 bases; unmatched bases: 4.

The V call is TRBV9, the J call TRBJ2-1; D is uncertain. With 0 bases removed from V and 9 bases from J, the gap between germline ends came to 10 bases. This CDR3 has 13 residues. Germline V gene lookup returns CDR1 SGDLS and CDR2 YYNGEE. The DNA of the CDR3 is TGTGCCAGCAGCGTAGGGAGTATCGGTGAGCAGTTCTTC. It specifies CASSVGSIGEQFF.

J is TRBJ2-4 and V is TRBV4-1; D is possibly TRBD1 (6 bases). CDR1 and CDR2 (germline): MGHRA, YSYEKL. V was trimmed by 3 bases and J by 2 bases, leaving 20 bases between them. The CDR3 runs 18 residues. The CDR3 loop is CASSHPREGERPKNIQYF. CDR3 DNA: TGCGCCAGCAGCCACCCACGAGAGGGGGAGCGCCCCAAAAACATTCAGTACTTC.

The chain combines TRBV19 with TRBJ2-4; D not certain. The CDR3 extends over 14 amino acids. Deletions cut 3 bases from V and 3 bases from J, with 9 bases between. CDR1 is LNHDA, CDR2 SQIVND, per germline (reference sequence). Here the CDR3 reads CASSIPKLKNIQYF. CDR3 bases: TGTGCCAGTAGTATTCCCAAACTCAAAAACATTCAGTACTTC.

The CDR3 reads CASSVQGNTGELFF. CDR3 nucleotide sequence: TGTGCCAGCAGCGTACAGGGGAACACCGGGGAGCTGTTTTTT. The chain joins TRBV9 to TRBJ2-2; D is possibly TRBD1 (5 bases). Trimming shortened V by 1 base and J by 1 base, and 5 bases separated the two germline ends. The CDR3 is made up of 14 amino acids. Germline loops: CDR1 SGDLS, CDR2 YYNGEE.

Details on this clone: A junction end diverges from the germline sequence, so it may reflect a read error. The V gene is TRBV5-1, the J gene TRBJ2-7, with 12 bases identical to TRBD1. This CDR3 is built from 15 residues. Per germline, CDR1 SGHRS and CDR2 YFSETQ. CDR3 region: CASGFGTGGRDEQYF. The CDR3 bases are TGCGCCAGCGGCTTTGGGACAGGGGGCCGGGACGAGCAGTACTTC.

The chain joins TRBV5-4 to TRBJ2-5; 7 positions agree with TRBD1. J was trimmed by 0 bases and V by 2 bases; bases with no gene match: 1. CDR1 and CDR2 from the germline V gene are SGHNT and YYREEE (reference sequence). This CDR3 has 14 amino acids. The CDR3 sequence is CASSFRGNQETQYF. The CDR3 coding sequence is TGTGCCAGCAGCTTCAGGGGGAACCAAGAGACCCAGTACTTC.

The J gene is TRBJ1-2, the V gene TRBV6-1; D not certain. V dropped 2 bases and J dropped 7 bases, with 11 bases sitting between them. Germline CDR1 MNHNS, CDR2 SASEGT. The CDR3 covers 13 residues. In DNA, the CDR3 is TGTGCCAGCAGTGAACGTGCACAGTCTGGCTACACCTTC. Protein product: CASSERAQSGYTF.

The rearrangement links TRBV5-1 to TRBJ2-5; TRBD2 matches 8 bases. The CDR3 runs to 15 residues. V trimming: 3 bases; J trimming: 0 bases; junction bases outside the gene matches: 4. Germline CDR1 and CDR2: SGHRS and YFSETQ. The CDR3 here is CASSSGAGDQETQYF. DNA of the CDR3: TGCGCCAGCAGCTCCGGAGCGGGGGACCAAGAGACCCAGTACTTC.

The rearrangement links TRBV7-9 to TRBJ2-7; D is undetermined. Between the trimmed V and J ends, which lost 5 bases and 0 bases, there was a span of 11 bases. Germline V gene data show CDR1 as SEHNR and CDR2 as FQNEAQ (reference sequence). The length of the CDR3 is 14 residues. The CDR3 protein is CASSRREHSYEQYF. The CDR3 nucleotides are TGTGCCAGCAGCCGCCGAGAGCACTCCTACGAGCAGTACTTC.

This rearrangement joins TRBV6-5 to TRBJ1-1; a possible D gene is TRBD1 (5 bases). The germline gives CDR1 MNHEY, CDR2 SVGAGI. The CDR3 consists of 14 residues. Trimming stripped 6 bases from V and 3 bases from J, with 14 bases between. The CDR3 reads CASSSQGLDTEAFF. The CDR3 nucleotides read TGTGCCAGCAGCTCCCAGGGCTTGGACACTGAAGCTTTCTTT.

The CDR3 region is CASSDSGGVNTEAFF. Here the CDR3 DNA reads TGTGCCAGCAGTGATTCAGGGGGAGTGAACACTGAAGCTTTCTTT. The chain links TRBV2 to TRBJ1-1; 7 nucleotides align to TRBD1. J lost 0 bases, V lost 3 bases, and 4 bases had no gene match. Germline V gene lookup returns CDR1 SNHLY and CDR2 FYNNEI. The CDR3 totals 15 residues.

This chain uses TRBV10-3 with TRBJ1-5; D is unresolved. This CDR3 is built from 13 residues. V dropped 0 bases and J dropped 14 bases, with 14 bases sitting between them. Germline values: CDR1 ENHRY, CDR2 SYGVKD. DNA of the CDR3: TGTGCCATCAGTGAGTCAGTTAGGAGAGAAAAGCATTTT. Residues: CAISESVRREKHF.

V and J are TRBV27 and TRBJ2-1; 15 bases align to TRBD2. V gave up 6 bases and J gave up 7 bases; unmatched junction bases: 7. The CDR3 consists of 16 residues. Germline V gene sequence: CDR1 MNHEY, CDR2 SMNVEV (reference sequence). CDR3 amino acids: CASRRTSGGARNEQFF. DNA of the CDR3: TGTGCCAGCAGAAGGACTAGCGGGGGGGCACGTAATGAGCAGTTCTTC.